This TCR beta chain was captured in a study of spatial heterogeneity in lung cancer. Noted time point: blood at routine non-recurrence follow-up after resection. Deletions cut 4 bases from V and 11 bases from J, with 12 bases between. The CDR3 spans 13 residues. From the 5' RACE reads, TCRdb called clonotypes with MiXCR, one entry per CDR3 protein. The table includes tens of thousands of distinct CDR3 sequences, 15% to 20% detected once. The clonotype originates from a male donor with early-stage non-small cell lung cancer. The rearrangement uses TRBV12-3 or TRBV12-4 and TRBJ1-6; D is perhaps TRBD1 (5 bases). Sequencing used PBMCs, obtained at follow-up. The CDR3 reads CASSWQGGTPLHF. The CDR3 bases are TGTGCCAGCAGTTGGCAGGGAGGAACACCCCTCCACTTT.